The 14 T cell receptor beta chains in this list originate from one sample, sequenced in a study of identical twins. One entry per CDR3 protein, called by TCRdb with MiXCR from the 5' RACE reads. The sample records fewer than 550,000 distinct CDR3 sequences, roughly 15% being singletons. These data also formed part of another study, on yellow fever vaccine responses in identical twins.

Input material: CD4+ T cells sorted from blood. The receptors stem from a woman between 18 and 30 years old in good health.

The chain recombines TRBV20-1 with TRBJ1-5; no clear D. Looked up from germline, CDR1 is DFQATT and CDR2 is SNEGSKA (reference sequence). This CDR3 contains 12 residues. The V end was cut by 1 base, the J end by 6 bases, with 7 bases between. The CDR3: CSARGGFQPQHF. The CDR3 DNA is TGCAGTGCTAGAGGCGGGTTTCAGCCCCAGCATTTT.

The rearrangement links TRBV6-5 to TRBJ2-7; D remains ambiguous. V shed 2 bases and J shed 1 base, with 18 bases lying between them. This CDR3 region has 17 residues. Germline V gene data show CDR1 as MNHEY and CDR2 as SVGAGI. The CDR3, as DNA: TGTGCCAGCAGTTACACCCCGGTAGGGCAAACTTCCTACGAGCAGTACGTC. Protein product: CASSYTPVGQTSYEQYV.

V usage is TRBV20-1 and J usage is TRBJ1-5; weak D call: TRBD1 (5 bases). Germline V lookup: CDR1 DFQATT, CDR2 SNEGSKA (reference sequence). The CDR3 extends over 12 amino acids. V was shortened by 3 bases and J by 6 bases, with 9 bases between the two germline ends. The CDR3 loop is CSAREGVQPQHF. The CDR3 DNA is TGCAGTGCTAGGGAAGGGGTTCAGCCCCAGCATTTT.

V and J are TRBV28 and TRBJ2-2; 8 bases are shared with TRBD1. Per the germline V gene, CDR1 is MDHEN and CDR2 is SYDVKM. The CDR3 extends over 17 amino acids. V shed 7 bases, J shed 3 bases, and the junction held 13 bases outside the gene matches. The CDR3: CASTRSNQGAYTGELFF. In DNA form, the CDR3 reads TGTGCCAGCACTCGTTCAAATCAGGGGGCGTACACCGGGGAGCTGTTTTTT.

This clonotype was detected ten times or more. This chain connects TRBV7-2 to TRBJ2-1, with D possibly matching TRBD2 (5 bases). Germline CDR1 is SGHTA and CDR2 is FQGNSA. V dropped 0 bases and J dropped 4 bases, with 7 bases sitting between them. This CDR3 is 14 amino acids long. The CDR3 loop reads CASSLASEYNEQFF. The CDR3 bases are TGTGCCAGCAGCTTAGCTAGCGAGTACAATGAGCAGTTCTTC.

This clonotype was recorded a few times. This chain joins TRBV15 and TRBJ2-5; the match to TRBD1 covers 7 bases. V was clipped by 3 bases and J by 7 bases; unmatched bases: 14. CDR3 size: 16 residues. The germline CDR1 and CDR2 sequences are LNHNV and YYDKDF (reference sequence). This CDR3 reads CATSRPTGDTIWTQYF. In DNA, the CDR3 is TGTGCCACCAGCAGGCCCACAGGGGACACCATTTGGACCCAGTACTTC.

The rearrangement links TRBV6-2 or TRBV6-3 to TRBJ2-3; possibly TRBD2 for D (5 bases). Germline lookup yields CDR1 MNHEY and CDR2 SVGEGT. Trimming took off 4 bases at V and 4 bases at J, with 15 bases between the two ends. This CDR3 has 15 residues. CDR3 nucleotides: TGTGCCAGCAGTTCAACTAGGATGGCGTCAGATACGCAGTATTTT. This sequence encodes CASSSTRMASDTQYF.

The chain has TRBV20-1 and TRBJ2-3, with 8 bases identical to TRBD2. In germline, CDR1 is DFQATT, CDR2 SNEGSKA (reference sequence). The ends lost 2 bases at V and 4 bases at J; junction bases unmatched: 8. The CDR3 runs to 15 residues. CDR3 in DNA: TGCAGTGCTAGAAACCTCGCGGGGGGTGCAGATACGCAGTATTTT. Protein: CSARNLAGGADTQYF.

This chain joins TRBV6-5 and TRBJ1-6; TRBD1 matches 7 bases. CDR1 is MNHEY, CDR2 SVGAGI, per germline. CDR3 length: 15 amino acids. Unmatched junction bases numbered 3, after V lost 2 bases and J lost 5 bases. The CDR3 DNA reads TGTGCCAGCAGTTACCTAGGGACAGATAATTCACCCCTCCACTTT. Amino acid sequence: CASSYLGTDNSPLHF.

This clonotype was recorded a few times. The chain has TRBV5-1 and TRBJ2-3; 7 bases match TRBD2. CDR3 length: 14 residues. The germline CDR1 and CDR2 sequences are SGHRS and YFSETQ. J lost 3 bases, V lost 9 bases, and 10 bases had no gene match. CDR3 bases: TGCGCCACATCCTTCGGCGGGGGAACAGATACGCAGTATTTT. Translating it yields CATSFGGGTDTQYF.

J is TRBJ2-2 and V is TRBV20-1, with TRBD2 identical over 9 bases. Trimming cost V 5 bases and J 6 bases; bases outside gene matches: 7. Germline assignment: CDR1 DFQATT and CDR2 SNEGSKA (reference sequence). The CDR3 loop spans 14 amino acids. The CDR3 sequence is CSARPSGVAGELFF. CDR3 bases: TGCAGTGCTCGACCTAGCGGGGTGGCCGGGGAGCTGTTTTTT.

This chain uses TRBV5-1 with TRBJ1-5, with TRBD1 identical over 8 bases. Losses at the gene ends were 0 bases for V and 6 bases for J; bases not matched to a gene: 8. The CDR3 has 16 residues. The germline gives CDR1 SGHRS, CDR2 YFSETQ. In DNA form, the CDR3 reads TGCGCCAGCAGCTTGGGGACAGGGAATGGGGGTCAGCCCCAGCATTTT. Protein: CASSLGTGNGGQPQHF.

The V call is TRBV7-2, the J call TRBJ2-7, with D perhaps TRBD2 (6 bases). CDR1 SGHTA and CDR2 FQGNSA come from the germline V gene. The CDR3 totals 15 residues. The germline V and J ends were trimmed by 1 base and 8 bases, with 18 bases remaining between them. Written as DNA, the CDR3 is TGTGCCAGCAGCTTAGGAAGTAGAGGTGGGACTCAGCAGTACTTC. It specifies CASSLGSRGGTQQYF.

This chain connects TRBV4-1 to TRBJ2-7, with D tentatively TRBD1 (5 bases). Trimming took off 4 bases at V and 4 bases at J, with 23 bases between the two ends. Looked up from germline, CDR1 is MGHRA and CDR2 is YSYEKL. The CDR3 consists of 17 residues. This chain's CDR3 is CASSPKGNQPIPYEQYF. Here the CDR3 DNA reads TGCGCCAGCAGCCCAAAGGGGAACCAACCAATACCTTACGAGCAGTACTTC.